This T cell receptor (beta chain) is drawn from a study of shared clonotypes between healthy human individuals. Regarding the study as a whole: Sampling covered blood only; tissue repertoires likely differ.

Germline CDR1 reads MDHEN; CDR2 reads SYDVKM. This CDR3 has 12 residues. Deletions cut 8 bases from V and 0 bases from J, with 8 bases between. CD45RA+ naive and CD45RA-negative memory subsets were separated from CD4+ cells. The authors' processing: As immunoSEQ supplied junction-only sequences (without quality scores), filtering differed. Repertoires were generated with immunoSEQ multiplex PCR, while TCRdb's copy carries only in-frame clones and drops some. For V, J and clone size, that table is used; D and trimming come from the DNA. The sample shows some 2.3 million clones, approximately 95% of them seen only once. With respect to this clone: The antigen remains undetermined. The identical CDR3 is also encoded by other nucleotide sequences in the sample.

Sequencing was performed on naive CD4+ T cells from PBMCs. This sample's subset: CD45RA+ positively selected. This sequence originates from a man aged 18 to 30 in good health. Some clones in this sample may be carry-over from other donors' samples. The V and J genes are TRBV28 and TRBJ2-7, with D maybe TRBD1 (5 bases). The CDR3 nucleotides read TGTGCCAGCGGAGACAGCTCCTACGAGCAGTACTTC. Its protein is CASGDSSYEQYF.